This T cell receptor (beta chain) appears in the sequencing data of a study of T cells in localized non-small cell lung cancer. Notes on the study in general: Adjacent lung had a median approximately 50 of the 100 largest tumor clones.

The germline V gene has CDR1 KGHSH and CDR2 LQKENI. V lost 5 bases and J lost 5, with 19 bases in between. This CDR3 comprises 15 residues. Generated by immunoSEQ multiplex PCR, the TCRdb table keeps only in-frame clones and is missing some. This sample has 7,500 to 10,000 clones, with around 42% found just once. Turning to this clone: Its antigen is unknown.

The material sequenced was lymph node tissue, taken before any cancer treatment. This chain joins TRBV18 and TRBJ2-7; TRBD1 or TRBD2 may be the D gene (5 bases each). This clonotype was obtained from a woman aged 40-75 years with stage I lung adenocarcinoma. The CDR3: CASSGPGTALNEQYF. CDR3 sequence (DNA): TGTGCCAGCTCAGGCCCGGGGACGGCCCTTAACGAGCAGTACTTC.